The entry below gives a single TCR beta chain sequence along with its context. The data originate from a study of blood T cell repertoires in COVID-19. Study context: The analysed material was cDNA or gDNA that came from T cells, B-cell-depleted T cells, or PBMCs.

CDR3 size: 16 residues. V lost 4 bases, J lost 7 bases, and 17 bases lay in between. Germline V gives CDR1 KGHSH, CDR2 LQKENI. Sequencing used immunoSEQ multiplex PCR; TCRdb keeps in-frame clones, though not all of them. The sample contains hundreds of thousands of clones, around 89% of which appear only once. Sequencing input: PBMCs or T cells enriched from blood (not recorded which). The genes are TRBV18 and TRBJ1-6; weak D call: TRBD1 (5 bases). The TCR originated in a middle-aged man who had recovered from COVID-19. For the CDR3, the DNA is TGTGCCAGCTCACGGACGACAGTGGGCGCAAATTCACCCCTCCACTTT. It specifies CASSRTTVGANSPLHF.